This T cell receptor beta chain was captured in a study of STAT5B mutations in CD4+ large granular lymphocyte leukemia. From germline, CDR1 is MNHEY and CDR2 SVGAGI. The CDR3 totals 16 residues. J gave up 3 bases and V 4 bases, and 8 bases lay outside the gene matches. Remarks on this clone: Within the sample, other DNA sequences also encode this same CDR3.

The survey-level immunoSEQ assay was used. Study processing details: The detection floor for productive clonotype frequency was 2.59 x 10-5. Profiling relied on immunoSEQ multiplex PCR, and the TCRdb table lists in-frame clones only, not all of them. D and trimming were read from the DNA, whereas the V and J calls and clone size are those reported in that table. In the table there are about 24,000 clones, around 78% of which are singletons. The gene calls are TRBV6-5 and TRBJ2-5, with TRBD2 matching 10 bases. Sequenced sample: CD4+ T cells from blood buffy coats. The clonotype was recovered from a human donor in good health. The CDR3 loop is CASSSWTSGSKETQYF. DNA of the CDR3: TGTGCCAGCAGTTCCTGGACTAGCGGATCAAAAGAGACCCAGTACTTC.